The source of this TCR beta chain is a study of cytomegalovirus exposure and HLA in healthy donors. The study's findings and limits: It was likely that a cluster of highly shared sequence variants was a sequencing artifact. Sequences of the TCR beta chain were said to predict the HLA-A and HLA-B alleles of most subjects accurately. Later genetic work tied a missense DCLRE1C variant to beta-chain V and J trimming.

Amplification used 60 Vbeta primers and 13 Jbeta primers. The assay was immunoSEQ multiplex PCR, and TCRdb's table has in-frame clones only and misses some. Of some 120,000 clones listed, 70% to 85% were seen once; the top ten hold around 13%. CDR1 SNHLY and CDR2 FYNNEI come from the germline V gene. Between the trimmed V and J ends, which lost 5 bases and 7 bases, there was a span of 8 bases. There are 12 residues in the CDR3. On this clone itself: What it binds is unknown.

The rearrangement joins TRBV2 to TRBJ2-2; no clear D. The TCR was taken from a woman in her 40s in good health and CMV-seropositive. What was sequenced was PBMCs. The CDR3 DNA follows: TGTGCCAGCAGTCTAGGCAACGGGGAGCTGTTTTTT. It yields the protein CASSLGNGELFF.